The 9 T cell receptor beta chains in this list originate from one sample, sequenced in a study of blood T cell repertoires in COVID-19. Some clones are missing from TCRdb's copy, which holds only in-frame ones; the method was immunoSEQ multiplex PCR. In the table there are about 190,000 clones, around 80% of which are singletons. Specimen: peripheral blood. These receptors all come from a man aged 45-60 years who had recovered from COVID-19.

Regarding this clone: Additional DNA sequences in this sample encode the identical CDR3. As DNA, the CDR3 is TGTGCCAGCTCACCTAGACAGAACTACAATGAGCAGTTCTTC. It codes for CASSPRQNYNEQFF. The genes are TRBV18 and TRBJ2-1, with a possible D match to TRBD1 (5 bases). In germline, CDR1 is KGHSH, CDR2 LQKENI. V was pared by 3 bases and J by 3 bases, with 9 bases between. The CDR3 extends over 14 amino acids.

The chain combines TRBV7-2 with TRBJ2-7; TRBD1 matches at 9 bases. The CDR3 loop spans 17 amino acids. Germline assignment: CDR1 SGHTA and CDR2 FQGNSA. V gave up 4 bases and J gave up 3 bases; unmatched junction bases: 13. The CDR3 sequence: CASSSYHRGRGIYEQYF. CDR3 nucleotides: TGTGCCAGCAGCTCTTACCACAGGGGGCGCGGGATCTACGAGCAGTACTTC.

This chain uses TRBV6-2 or TRBV6-3 with TRBJ2-2; 10 bases align to TRBD2. This CDR3 has 15 residues. V shed 5 bases and J 5 bases; nucleotides not matched to a gene: 5. The germline gives CDR1 MNHEY, CDR2 SVGEGT. The CDR3 sequence is CASSRSGRGTGELFF. The CDR3, as DNA: TGTGCCAGCAGTAGAAGCGGGAGGGGAACCGGGGAGCTGTTTTTT.

The rearrangement links TRBV5-1 to TRBJ2-1; 8 nucleotides agree with TRBD2. Germline-derived CDR1 and CDR2 are SGHRS and YFSETQ. This CDR3 spans 18 amino acids. With 0 bases clipped from V and 4 bases from J, the junction kept 12 bases outside the gene matches. The chain's CDR3 is CASSLDPAGGLIYNEQFF. The CDR3 bases are TGCGCCAGCAGCTTGGATCCCGCGGGAGGACTCATTTACAATGAGCAGTTCTTC.

The chain links TRBV19 to TRBJ2-7; 8 nucleotides agree with TRBD1. The CDR3 is 16 residues long. V was pared by 3 bases and J by 6 bases, with 13 bases of the junction left unmatched. From germline, CDR1 is LNHDA and CDR2 SQIVND (reference sequence). The CDR3 nucleotides are TGTGCCAGTAGTATGGTGGGCAGGGGGCGAATGAGCGAGCAGTACTTC. Amino acid sequence: CASSMVGRGRMSEQYF. Filled out from reference TRBV19 and TRBJ2-7, the complete variable domain reads DGGITQSPKYLFRKEGQNVTLSCEQNLNHDAMYWYRQDPGQGLRLIYYSQIVNDFQKGDIAEGYSVSREKKESFPLTVTSAQKNPTAFYLCASSMVGRGRMSEQYFGPGTRLTVT.

The rearrangement joins TRBV6-1 to TRBJ2-5; possibly TRBD2 for D (6 bases). This CDR3 comprises 15 residues. V was shortened by 3 bases and J by 5 bases, with 16 bases between the two germline ends. Germline V gene data show CDR1 as MNHNS and CDR2 as SASEGT. The CDR3 nucleotides read TGTGCCAGCAGTGAGGGAGAACTTGGGGGGGAGACCCAGTACTTC. Residues: CASSEGELGGETQYF.

This chain joins TRBV11-2 and TRBJ1-3; TRBD1 agrees at 7 bases. CDR1 and CDR2 from the germline V gene are SGHAT and FQNNGV. The V and J ends lost 8 bases and 0 bases, in that order; junction bases with no gene match: 4. The CDR3 length is 14 residues. DNA for the CDR3: TGTGCCAGCCAGGGACAGAGCTCTGGAAACACCATATATTTT. Translation: CASQGQSSGNTIYF.

This clone was observed once. The rearrangement uses TRBV20-1 and TRBJ2-5; 9 nucleotides line up with TRBD1. The germline gives CDR1 DFQATT, CDR2 SNEGSKA (reference sequence). The CDR3 runs to 14 residues. Unmatched junction bases numbered 2, after V lost 3 bases and J lost 0 bases. The CDR3: CSASTGGDQETQYF. The CDR3 DNA sequence: TGCAGTGCTAGTACAGGGGGCGACCAAGAGACCCAGTACTTC.

This clone was detected only a few times. The chain carries TRBV7-3 and TRBJ2-7, with a weak D call TRBD2 (5 bases). CDR3 length: 13 amino acids. The V end lost 5 bases, the J end lost 7 bases, and 15 bases lay between the germline ends. The germline V gene encodes CDR1 SGHTA and CDR2 FQGTGA. The CDR3 loop is CASSPSNTGEQYF. In DNA form, the CDR3 reads TGTGCCAGCAGCCCATCGAACACGGGGGAGCAGTACTTC.